This T cell receptor (beta chain) is drawn from a study of T cell repertoires in cytomegalovirus infection. A single record per CDR3 protein comes from TCRdb applying MiXCR to the reads. The table lists 140,000 to 150,000 distinct CDR3 sequences, over 30% of them singletons. V was pared by 1 base and J by 3 bases, with 6 bases between. This CDR3 is 14 amino acids long. Concerning this clonotype itself: No antigen is known for it.

The chain carries TRBV12-3 or TRBV12-4 and TRBJ2-2; D is ambiguous. This sequence originates from a human donor in good health (CMV status not recorded). Some clones in this sample may be carry-over from other donors' samples. The sequencing here drew on CD8+ T cells from cultured PBMCs, taken from culture after CMV antigen stimulation. CDR3 DNA sequence: TGTGCCAGCAGTTTAGAGGGATACACCGGGGAGCTGTTTTTT. Protein sequence: CASSLEGYTGELFF.